The 28 T cell receptor beta chains given below trace back to one sample, sequenced in a study of human T cells and chemical hapten exposure. Sample time point: pre-sensitization, week 0. Sample treatment: therapeutic diphenylcyclopropenone sensitization with weekly scalp DPC. TCRdb itself ran the RACE reads through MiXCR, one entry per CDR3 protein. Of fewer than 300,000 distinct CDR3 sequences listed, roughly 8% are singletons. The sample in question was whole blood, obtained in connection with sensitization to the hapten diphenylcyclopropenone (DPC). The receptor source for this set is a man aged 18-30 years with alopecia areata. Some clones in this sample may be carry-over from other donors' samples.

This clonotype was picked up a small number of times. The rearrangement joins TRBV10-1 to TRBJ2-1, with unresolved D. The germline CDR1 and CDR2 sequences are WNHNN and SYGVQD (reference sequence). The V end was cut by 0 bases, the J end by 0 bases, with 12 bases between. The CDR3 is made up of 17 amino acids. DNA for the CDR3: TGCGCCAGCAGTGAGTCCCGCAGGCCAACCTCCTACAATGAGCAGTTCTTC. This encodes CASSESRRPTSYNEQFF.

At least ten counts were recorded for this clonotype. The chain recombines TRBV12-3 or TRBV12-4 with TRBJ1-5; 10 bases line up with TRBD1. This CDR3 is 14 amino acids long. V was pared by 4 bases and J by 4 bases, with 1 base of the junction left unmatched. The CDR3, as DNA: TGTGCCAGCAGTTGGGGACAGGGGAATCAGCCCCAGCATTTT. This sequence encodes CASSWGQGNQPQHF.

The gene calls are TRBV10-3 and TRBJ2-1; D not resolved. The V end was cut by 11 bases, the J end by 8 bases, with 13 bases between. Germline V gene sequence: CDR1 ENHRY, CDR2 SYGVKD. CDR3 length equals 11 residues. CDR3 region: CAVRTAYEQFF. DNA for the CDR3: TGTGCCGTAAGGACGGCTTATGAGCAGTTCTTC.

This clonotype was counted ten times or more. One end of the junction is discordant with germline, which a read error may explain. The chain has TRBV5-1 and TRBJ1-5, with no clear D. CDR1 is SGHRS and CDR2 is YFSETQ in the germline V gene. The CDR3 runs to 14 residues. This CDR3 reads CASSLEGGNQPQHF. In nucleotides, the CDR3 is TGTGCCAGCAGCTTAGAAGGCGGGAATCAGCCCCAGCATTTT.

The chain employs TRBV12-3 or TRBV12-4 and TRBJ1-1; no clear D. CDR3 length equals 13 residues. V lost 2 bases, J lost 7 bases, and 11 bases lay in between. The CDR3 coding sequence is TGTGCCAGCAGTTTAACCCGGTTGGGTGAAGCTTTCTTT. Translating gives CASSLTRLGEAFF.

This chain connects TRBV7-6 to TRBJ1-1; D possibly corresponds to TRBD1 (5 bases). The CDR3 totals 18 residues. Germline loops: CDR1 SGHVS, CDR2 FNYEAQ. V shed 5 bases and J shed 1 base, with 23 bases lying between them. The CDR3 sequence is CASSPREGRLSTNTEAFF. DNA for the CDR3: TGTGCCAGCAGCCCTAGAGAGGGGCGCCTCTCTACGAACACTGAAGCTTTCTTT.

This clonotype occurred a few times. The chain is built from TRBV5-1 and TRBJ1-1; a weak D match, TRBD1 (5 bases). The V and J ends lost 0 bases and 2 bases respectively, with 14 bases between them. The CDR3 contains 16 residues. Germline-derived CDR1 and CDR2 are SGHRS and YFSETQ. CDR3 loop: CASSLAWGRDNTEAFF. CDR3 DNA: TGCGCCAGCAGCTTGGCCTGGGGCAGGGACAACACTGAAGCTTTCTTT.

For the CDR3, the DNA is TGCAGTGCTAGAGCGTATGGACAGGATCAGCCCCAGCATTTT. It yields the protein CSARAYGQDQPQHF. The V call is TRBV20-1, the J call TRBJ1-5, with 7 bases identical to TRBD1. V shed 1 base, J shed 5 bases, and the junction held 5 bases outside the gene matches. From germline, CDR1 is DFQATT and CDR2 SNEGSKA (reference sequence). This CDR3 has 14 residues.

The gene calls are TRBV5-6 and TRBJ2-7, with 11 bases identical to TRBD2. The J segment lost 5 bases and the V segment lost 4 bases, leaving 11 bases of the junction unmatched. The CDR3 has 16 amino acids. In germline, CDR1 is SGHDT, CDR2 YYEEEE. CDR3 in amino acids: CASSPIAGGLGNEQYF. DNA for the CDR3: TGTGCCAGCAGCCCCATAGCGGGGGGGCTAGGGAACGAGCAGTACTTC.

In this sample, this clonotype turned up many times. This rearrangement joins TRBV29-1 to TRBJ1-1; no firm D call. V gave up 4 bases and J gave up 3 bases, with 6 bases separating them. There are 11 residues in the CDR3. Germline CDR1 reads SQVTM; CDR2 reads ANQGSEA. The DNA for the CDR3 is TGCAGCGTTGGTACTTACACTGAAGCTTTCTTT. Its protein product is CSVGTYTEAFF.

There are a few counts of this clonotype. V gene TRBV7-8 combines with J gene TRBJ2-3, with D possibly TRBD2 on 5 matching bases. The CDR3 has 16 amino acids. The germline V gene has CDR1 SGHVS and CDR2 FQNEAQ. The ends were cut back, 5 bases at V and 1 base at J, with 16 bases in the middle. CDR3 sequence: CASSRRAFGGTDTQYF. The CDR3 DNA reads as TGTGCCAGCAGCCGGCGGGCTTTCGGTGGCACAGATACGCAGTATTTT. The complete variable domain, with remaining parts taken from reference TRBV7-8 and TRBJ2-3, reads GAGVSQSPRYKVAKRGQDVALRCDPISGHVSLFWYQQALGQGPEFLTYFQNEAQLDKSGLPSDRFFAERPEGSVSTLKIQRTQQEDSAVYLCASSRRAFGGTDTQYFGPGTRLTVL.

This clonotype has ten or more counts. V is TRBV4-2 and J is TRBJ1-5, with 7 positions matching TRBD1. The germline gives CDR1 LGHNA, CDR2 YNFKEQ. The trim removed 0 bases at V and 2 bases at J, leaving 7 bases unmatched. There are 17 residues in the CDR3. The CDR3, as DNA: TGTGCCAGCAGCCAAGAGAGACAGGGCTTGGGCAATCAGCCCCAGCATTTT. Protein product: CASSQERQGLGNQPQHF.

This clonotype showed up just once. The gene calls are TRBV6-5 and TRBJ1-2, with 7 bases aligning to TRBD1. The germline CDR1 and CDR2 sequences are MNHEY and SVGAGI. Unmatched junction bases numbered 5, after V lost 0 bases and J lost 4 bases. This CDR3 has 15 residues. CDR3 DNA sequence: TGTGCCAGCAGTTACTCCTACAGGGGCGGCTATGGCTACACCTTC. Translating gives CASSYSYRGGYGYTF.

The chain uses TRBV28 and TRBJ1-2, with 7 bases lining up with TRBD1. J lost 0 bases, V lost 6 bases, and 10 bases had no gene match. The CDR3 runs 16 residues. Per germline, CDR1 MDHEN and CDR2 SYDVKM. Here the CDR3 DNA reads TGTGCCAGCAGCGTCTCCGGACAGGCTACTAACTATGGCTACACCTTC. Residues: CASSVSGQATNYGYTF.

The chain carries TRBV5-1 and TRBJ1-5, with a tentative D call TRBD1 (6 bases). The germline gives CDR1 SGHRS, CDR2 YFSETQ. V dropped 4 bases and J dropped 5 bases, with 13 bases sitting between them. CDR3 size: 14 residues. CDR3 coding DNA: TGCGCCAGCAGCCCGCGGGGGGGCCATCAGCCCCAGCATTTT. This gives the protein CASSPRGGHQPQHF.

This chain connects TRBV6-2 or TRBV6-3 to TRBJ2-3, with 12 bases fitting TRBD1. Trimming removed 6 bases from V and 2 bases from J; junction bases left unmatched: 3. The CDR3 runs 15 residues. In germline, CDR1 is MNHEY, CDR2 SVGEGT. The CDR3 DNA follows: TGTGCCAGCAGCTGGGGACAGGGGGCCACAGATACGCAGTATTTT. It encodes CASSWGQGATDTQYF.

In this sample, this clonotype turned up a few times. The gene calls are TRBV5-1 and TRBJ1-2; tentative D call: TRBD1 (5 bases). Trimming stripped 0 bases from V and 0 bases from J, with 15 bases between. The CDR3 is 17 amino acids. CDR1 and CDR2 (germline): SGHRS, YFSETQ. CDR3: CASSLVIGTAANYGYTF. The CDR3 nucleotides read TGCGCCAGCAGCTTGGTTATAGGGACCGCGGCTAACTATGGCTACACCTTC.

This clonotype was counted only a few times. The chain has TRBV12-3 or TRBV12-4 and TRBJ1-4; weak D call: TRBD1 (6 bases). V was cut by 3 bases and J by 0 bases, with 17 bases left in between. The CDR3 spans 18 residues. The CDR3 loop reads CASSFGQHLLTTNEKLFF. The CDR3 DNA sequence: TGTGCCAGCAGTTTCGGACAGCATCTCTTGACAACTAATGAAAAACTGTTTTTT.

In its sample, this clonotype was seen many times. The chain links TRBV28 to TRBJ1-1, with a weak D call TRBD1 (6 bases). Germline CDR1 and CDR2: MDHEN and SYDVKM. The CDR3 has 14 amino acids. V was clipped by 10 bases and J by 0 bases, with 15 bases between them. The CDR3 sequence: CATLRRQVNTEAFF. CDR3 DNA: TGTGCCACCTTACGCCGACAGGTGAACACTGAAGCTTTCTTT.

This clonotype was seen only a few times. The chain links TRBV6-6 to TRBJ2-1; 9 bases are shared with TRBD1. Looked up from germline, CDR1 is MNHNY and CDR2 is SVGAGI (reference sequence). V lost 6 bases and J lost 8; bases outside the gene matches: 5. The CDR3 runs to 13 residues. DNA for the CDR3: TGTGCCAGCAGGGGACAGGGTGCTGATGAGCAGTTCTTC. Its translation: CASRGQGADEQFF.

CDR3 amino acids: CASSYSGSSDTQYF. The CDR3 region has the DNA TGTGCCAGCAGTTACTCGGGGAGCTCAGATACGCAGTATTTT. The chain joins TRBV6-5 to TRBJ2-3; possible D gene TRBD2, 5 bases. Trimming removed 0 bases from V and 4 bases from J, with 8 bases in between. Germline values: CDR1 MNHEY, CDR2 SVGAGI. The CDR3 is 14 residues long.

The V gene is TRBV6-2 or TRBV6-3, the J gene TRBJ1-1; D uncertain. The CDR3 is made up of 13 amino acids. The germline V and J ends were trimmed by 6 bases and 3 bases, with 11 bases remaining between them. Germline V gene data show CDR1 as MNHEY and CDR2 as SVGEGT. The DNA for the CDR3 is TGTGCCAGCAGCTACAGACAAGACACTGAAGCTTTCTTT. As protein: CASSYRQDTEAFF.

V usage is TRBV29-1 and J usage is TRBJ1-1; tentative D call: TRBD1 (5 bases). The CDR3 loop spans 13 amino acids. In germline, CDR1 is SQVTM, CDR2 ANQGSEA. V was trimmed by 4 bases and J by 6 bases, leaving 15 bases between them. The CDR3 DNA reads as TGCAGCGTTGTCCGATGGGCAGGGTCTGAAGCTTTCTTT. Its protein product is CSVVRWAGSEAFF.

The chain recombines TRBV6-5 with TRBJ2-5; D call uncertain. The CDR3 is 11 residues long. The V gene's germline CDR1 is MNHEY and CDR2 SVGAGI. V gave up 7 bases and J gave up 2 bases, with 5 bases separating them. The DNA of the CDR3 is TGTGCCAGCACGGGTCAAGAGACCCAGTACTTC. As protein: CASTGQETQYF.

In its sample, this clonotype was seen many times. The V gene is TRBV28, the J gene TRBJ2-5; 7 nucleotides line up with TRBD2. The CDR3 totals 15 residues. The germline V gene has CDR1 MDHEN and CDR2 SYDVKM. With V trimmed by 1 base and J by 5 bases, 7 bases remained unmatched. The CDR3 region is CASSLSAGDEETQYF. The CDR3 DNA sequence: TGTGCCAGCAGTTTATCGGCGGGGGACGAGGAGACCCAGTACTTC.

This clonotype was counted a few times. The rearrangement links TRBV2 to TRBJ2-4; TRBD2 agrees at 10 bases. CDR1 and CDR2 from the germline V gene are SNHLY and FYNNEI. V shed 1 base, J shed 8 bases, and the junction held 8 bases outside the gene matches. The CDR3 totals 16 residues. The CDR3 here is CASSEGASGGWDIQYF. For the CDR3, the DNA is TGTGCCAGCAGTGAAGGGGCTAGCGGGGGCTGGGACATTCAGTACTTC.

This clonotype was seen a few times. This chain joins TRBV3-1 and TRBJ2-3; 7 bases line up with TRBD1. Germline CDR1 is LGHDT and CDR2 is YNNKEL (reference sequence). The CDR3 totals 16 residues. The V and J ends lost 0 bases and 4 bases, in that order; junction bases with no gene match: 7. CDR3 loop: CASSQDTGVGPDTQYF. CDR3 DNA: TGTGCCAGCAGCCAAGATACAGGGGTTGGTCCAGATACGCAGTATTTT.

This clonotype appeared a few times. The rearrangement joins TRBV3-1 to TRBJ1-2; D gene uncertain. The CDR3 sequence is 14 residues long. CDR1 and CDR2 (germline): LGHDT, YNNKEL (reference sequence). Between the trimmed V and J ends, which lost 4 bases and 0 bases, there was a span of 9 bases. CDR3: CASSPDGANYGYTF. In nucleotides, the CDR3 is TGTGCCAGCAGCCCGGATGGGGCTAACTATGGCTACACCTTC.